This is a list of T cell receptor beta chains from one sample in a study of shared clonotypes between healthy human individuals. The protocol was immunoSEQ multiplex PCR, while the TCRdb copy is restricted to in-frame clones and leaves out a portion. The sample includes approximately 810,000 clones, 85% to 95% seen only once; the top ten take less than 25%. Sequencing input: naive CD8+ T cells sorted from blood. These receptors all stem from a man aged 30 to 39 in good health. The CDR3 runs from the conserved cysteine through the conserved F or W. The D gene is left open where the match is weak. A row's size may be missing; if present it is once, few, many or a size class.

v_gene	j_gene	abundance	d_gene	CDR3nt	CDR3aa
TRBV27	TRBJ2-7	-	-	TGTGCCAGCACCGGAAACTCCTACGAGCAGTACTTC	CASTGNSYEQYF
TRBV21-1	TRBJ2-6	once	-	TGTGCCAGCAGCATCACAGAAAACTCTGGGGCCAACGTCCTGACTTTC	CASSITENSGANVLTF
TRBV29-1	TRBJ2-1	-	-	TGCAGCGTCCGGGACACATTTTACAATGAGCAGTTCTTC	CSVRDTFYNEQFF
TRBV5-6	TRBJ2-2	-	-	TGTGCCAGCAGCTGGGCGTCGAACACCGGGGAGCTGTTTTTT	CASSWASNTGELFF
TRBV27	TRBJ2-1	-	-	TGTGCCAGCAGTTTATCCTTTCCTCTGGAGCAGTTCTTC	CASSLSFPLEQFF
TRBV27	TRBJ2-2	-	-	TGTGCCAGCAGTTTAGGATCGGCCGGGGGGGAGCTGTTTTTT	CASSLGSAGGELFF
TRBV30	TRBJ2-7	-	-	TGTGCCTGGAGTATCCAGCAGGGTGGGCAAACGTACGAGCAGTACTTC	CAWSIQQGGQTYEQYF
TRBV4-1	TRBJ2-1	-	-	TGCGCCAGCAGCCAAGTTCTTAGGGGCGGGATGAATGAGCAGTTCTTC	CASSQVLRGGMNEQFF
TRBV9	TRBJ1-4	-	TRBD1	TGTGCCAGCAGCCCGAAGACAGGGCCAAATGAAAAACTGTTTTTT	CASSPKTGPNEKLFF
TRBV5-6	TRBJ2-7	-	TRBD2	TGTGCCAGCACATCCCGACTAGCGGGAGAGGGCTACGAGCAGTACTTC	CASTSRLAGEGYEQYF
TRBV9	TRBJ2-7	-	-	TGTGCCAGCAGCGTGAACGGGGCCTACGAGCAGTACTTC	CASSVNGAYEQYF
TRBV5-5	TRBJ2-5	-	TRBD2	TGTGCCAGCAGCCCGTCTAGCGGGAGTTATCAAGAGACCCAGTACTTC	CASSPSSGSYQETQYF
TRBV10-1	TRBJ1-2	-	-	TGCGCCAGCAGTGCCACCCGGGCCCCACGAGACTATGGCTACACCTTC	CASSATRAPRDYGYTF
TRBV11-2	TRBJ2-6	-	TRBD2	TGTGCCAGCAACCCTCGGGGGGGCGGGAATGGGGCCAACGTCCTGACTTTC	CASNPRGGGNGANVLTF
TRBV4-3	TRBJ1-1	-	-	TGCGCCAGCAGCCAAGACTCCTGGACTGAAGCTTTCTTT	CASSQDSWTEAFF
TRBV11-2	TRBJ2-7	-	-	TGTGCCAGCAGCTTAGAGGCAGAATACTCCTACGAGCAGTACTTC	CASSLEAEYSYEQYF
TRBV7-6	TRBJ2-7	-	-	TGTGCCAGCAGCCCCCGCGGTTTCTACGAGCAGTACTTC	CASSPRGFYEQYF
TRBV29-1	TRBJ2-7	once	-	TGCAGCGCCGTGACGGAGGACACCTACGAGCAGTACTTC	CSAVTEDTYEQYF
TRBV4-1	TRBJ1-4	once	-	-	CASSQDFSAPGLNEKLFF
TRBV7-2	TRBJ2-7	-	-	TGTGCCAGCAGCATCCCCAGGGCCGGGGAAAGCTCCTACGAGCAGTACTTC	CASSIPRAGESSYEQYF
TRBV6-4	TRBJ1-1	-	-	TGTGCCAGCGGACCCGTAGCGGTGGGGGACACTGAAGCTTTCTTT	CASGPVAVGDTEAFF
TRBV11-2	TRBJ1-2	few	-	TGTGCCAGCAGCTTAGGGGGATCTGGTGGCTACACCTTC	CASSLGGSGGYTF